The 30 T cell receptor beta chains below all came from one sample that was sequenced in a study of T cell changes during pregnancy in multiple sclerosis. Assay used: immunoSEQ multiplex PCR; TCRdb lists only in-frame clones, some missing. This sample yields tens of thousands of clones, of which roughly 91% are seen a single time; around 0.64% belongs to the top ten. This material consisted of peripheral blood, taken in the third trimester of pregnancy. The source of these receptors is a female donor in good health, enrolled as a control in a pregnancy study.

V usage is TRBV10-1 and J usage is TRBJ1-1; a possible D gene is TRBD1 (5 bases). Germline CDR1 reads WNHNN; CDR2 reads SYGVQD (reference sequence). The CDR3 length is 11 residues. CDR3 in amino acids: CGPRPQAEAFF. As DNA, the CDR3 is TGCGGCCCACGACCACAGGCTGAAGCTTTCTTT.

This clone was recorded once. The chain links TRBV7-8 to TRBJ1-2; 8 bases map to TRBD1. With 0 bases clipped from V and 4 bases from J, the junction kept 4 bases outside the gene matches. From germline, CDR1 is SGHVS and CDR2 FQNEAQ. This CDR3 has 15 residues. The DNA for the CDR3 is TGTGCCAGCAGCTTAGCGGCAGGGGGCGGCTATGGCTACACCTTC. It codes for CASSLAAGGGYGYTF.

This clone is medium-sized by share. J is TRBJ2-1 and V is TRBV15; 9 bases align to TRBD1. Trimming removed 1 base from V and 3 bases from J; junction bases left unmatched: 1. The CDR3 contains 15 residues. Germline loops: CDR1 LNHNV, CDR2 YYDKDF (reference sequence). In nucleotides, the CDR3 is TGTGCCACCAGCAGAGGGACAGGGGACTACAATGAGCAGTTCTTC. This codes for CATSRGTGDYNEQFF.

CDR3 sequence reads: CASSEWGGRGTDTQYF. CDR3 DNA sequence: TGTGCCAGCAGTGAATGGGGGGGGCGCGGCACAGATACGCAGTATTTT. V is TRBV6-1 and J is TRBJ2-3, with TRBD2 as a possible D gene (7 bases). Per the germline V gene, CDR1 is MNHNS and CDR2 is SASEGT. The V gene lost 2 bases and the J gene lost 1 base, with 13 bases spanning the gap. The CDR3 runs 16 residues.

The chain joins TRBV19 to TRBJ2-3; 8 positions match TRBD1. The germline V gene encodes CDR1 LNHDA and CDR2 SQIVND (reference sequence). This CDR3 comprises 14 residues. V shed 4 bases, J shed 1 base, and the junction held 1 base outside the gene matches. In DNA, the CDR3 is TGTGCCAGTAGTACAGGGGGCGGCACAGATACGCAGTATTTT. Translating gives CASSTGGGTDTQYF.

The gene calls are TRBV19 and TRBJ1-2; 11 bases agree with TRBD1. CDR3 size: 16 residues. Germline loops: CDR1 LNHDA, CDR2 SQIVND (reference sequence). V lost 6 bases to trimming and J lost 6 bases; unmatched junction nucleotides: 12. This chain's CDR3 is CASSSLGTGGLNGYTF. The CDR3 DNA sequence: TGTGCCAGTAGCAGCCTTGGGACAGGGGGTCTTAATGGCTACACCTTC.

The CDR3 DNA reads TGTGCCAGCAGATATGACGCGGGAACCGGGGAGCTGTTTTTT. Translated, it gives CASRYDAGTGELFF. The chain employs TRBV6-6 and TRBJ2-2; perhaps TRBD2 as D (6 bases). Trimming removed 6 bases at V and 5 bases at J, with 13 bases between. Germline V gene data show CDR1 as MNHNY and CDR2 as SVGAGI (reference sequence). The CDR3 is made up of 14 amino acids.

V gene TRBV4-2 combines with J gene TRBJ2-2, with D possibly being TRBD1 (6 bases). CDR1 and CDR2 (germline): LGHNA, YNFKEQ. With 2 bases removed from V and 4 bases from J, the gap between germline ends came to 14 bases. The CDR3 runs to 16 residues. The CDR3 coding sequence is TGTGCCAGCAGCCAATCCATGACAGGTGCCACCGGGGAGCTGTTTTTT. It is translated as CASSQSMTGATGELFF.

This clone was observed once. V usage is TRBV14 and J usage is TRBJ2-7, with a tentative D call TRBD1 (6 bases). The CDR3 spans 14 residues. Germline V CDR1 and CDR2: SGHDN, FVKESK. Trimming pared 4 bases from V and 2 bases from J, leaving 12 bases between. CDR3 in amino acids: CASSRRTETYEQYF. Here the CDR3 DNA reads TGTGCCAGCAGCCGAAGGACAGAGACCTACGAGCAGTACTTC.

The chain joins TRBV7-2 to TRBJ1-6, with D possibly TRBD1 on 6 matching bases. The CDR3 covers 16 residues. Trimming cost V 1 base and J 7 bases, with 14 bases left between them. Germline V gene data show CDR1 as SGHTA and CDR2 as FQGNSA. In DNA, the CDR3 is TGTGCCAGCAGCTTAGGGCGGCGGGGGGCGAATTCACCCCTCCACTTT. Protein sequence: CASSLGRRGANSPLHF.

The chain is built from TRBV4-1 and TRBJ2-2; weak D call: TRBD2 (6 bases). V was shortened by 5 bases and J by 6 bases, with 19 bases between the two germline ends. Germline CDR1 reads MGHRA; CDR2 reads YSYEKL. The CDR3 consists of 16 residues. For the CDR3, the DNA is TGCGCCAGCAGCGCAAACGTCCGGGACTCTTCCGGGGAGCTGTTTTTT. Its translation: CASSANVRDSSGELFF.

This rearrangement joins TRBV9 to TRBJ1-6; 7 bases line up with TRBD1. The CDR3 has 14 residues. The germline CDR1 and CDR2 sequences are SGDLS and YYNGEE. The trim removed 0 bases at V and 8 bases at J, leaving 2 bases unmatched. This chain's CDR3 is CASSVGQGDSPLHF. CDR3 in DNA: TGTGCCAGCAGCGTAGGACAGGGTGATTCACCCCTCCACTTT.

The rearrangement joins TRBV7-9 to TRBJ1-4; possible D gene TRBD1, 5 bases. The V end was cut by 1 base, the J end by 8 bases, with 14 bases between. Germline V gene data show CDR1 as SEHNR and CDR2 as FQNEAQ (reference sequence). The CDR3 has 15 residues. This CDR3 reads CASSLGGREVEKLFF. The DNA for the CDR3 is TGTGCCAGCAGCTTAGGAGGCAGGGAGGTGGAAAAACTGTTTTTT.

The V call is TRBV7-2, the J call TRBJ2-7, with 11 positions matching TRBD2. Germline V gene lookup returns CDR1 SGHTA and CDR2 FQGNSA. Losses at the gene ends were 4 bases for V and 6 bases for J; bases not matched to a gene: 5. This CDR3 has 14 amino acids. This chain's CDR3 is CASSSGLAVSEQYF. CDR3 sequence (DNA): TGTGCCAGCAGCTCGGGACTAGCGGTGAGCGAGCAGTACTTC.

The chain recombines TRBV11-2 with TRBJ1-2; 9 bases line up with TRBD1. J lost 8 bases, V lost 8 bases, and 12 bases had no gene match. The germline gives CDR1 SGHAT, CDR2 FQNNGV. The CDR3 extends over 14 amino acids. CDR3 protein: CASGGQGIMHGYTF. The CDR3 DNA reads as TGTGCCAGCGGCGGACAGGGGATTATGCACGGCTACACCTTC.

The rearrangement uses TRBV6-1 and TRBJ2-7; TRBD1 might be the D (5 bases). The CDR3 loop spans 14 amino acids. The V end was cut by 4 bases, the J end by 0 bases, with 10 bases between. In germline, CDR1 is MNHNS, CDR2 SASEGT. CDR3 nucleotide sequence: TGTGCCAGCAGTGTCGAGACAGTCTCCTACGAGCAGTACTTC. Translated: CASSVETVSYEQYF.

V gene TRBV6-5 combines with J gene TRBJ1-2, with 8 bases lining up with TRBD1. Germline V gene sequence: CDR1 MNHEY, CDR2 SVGAGI. Losses at the gene ends were 9 bases for V and 2 bases for J; bases not matched to a gene: 5. There are 13 residues in the CDR3. The DNA of the CDR3 is TGTGCCAGTTCGACAGGGGTCAACTATGGCTACACCTTC. Its translation: CASSTGVNYGYTF.

J is TRBJ2-3 and V is TRBV7-9, with 9 positions matching TRBD2. The CDR3 spans 15 residues. Germline V gene sequence: CDR1 SEHNR, CDR2 FQNEAQ (reference sequence). V shed 8 bases, J shed 7 bases, and the junction held 13 bases outside the gene matches. CDR3 loop: CASAGRAGGPNTQYF. The CDR3 DNA follows: TGTGCCAGCGCGGGGCGGGCGGGAGGGCCAAATACGCAGTATTTT. The full variable domain, its missing parts supplied by reference TRBV7-9 and TRBJ2-3, is DTGVSQNPRHKITKRGQNVTFRCDPISEHNRLYWYRQTLGQGPEFLTYFQNEAQLEKSRLLSDRFSAERPKGSFSTLEIQRTEQGDSAMYLCASAGRAGGPNTQYFGPGTRLTVL.

The V and J genes are TRBV19 and TRBJ1-5, with D tentatively TRBD1 (5 bases). The CDR3 runs to 14 residues. Germline CDR1 is LNHDA and CDR2 is SQIVND (reference sequence). V lost 7 bases to trimming and J lost 1 base, with 11 bases between them. The CDR3 region has the DNA TGTGCCAGTATCGACGGGGGAAGCAATCAGCCCCAGCATTTT. This codes for CASIDGGSNQPQHF.

This clone was picked up one time. This chain links TRBV6-5 with TRBJ2-3, with 8 bases aligning to TRBD1. The CDR3 sequence is 14 residues long. Germline loops: CDR1 MNHEY, CDR2 SVGAGI. The V gene end was trimmed by 5 bases and the J gene end by 6 bases; junction bases not matched to a gene: 7. The CDR3, as DNA: TGTGCCAGCAGTCTTCAGGGGGCGCGGGATACGCAGTATTTT. Translating it yields CASSLQGARDTQYF.

This sequence joins TRBV11-2 and TRBJ1-5, with D perhaps TRBD1 (6 bases). Germline CDR1 SGHAT, CDR2 FQNNGV. Trimming cost V 8 bases and J 3 bases, with 11 bases left between them. The CDR3 spans 13 residues. The CDR3 loop is CASATGFNQPQHF. The CDR3 nucleotides are TGTGCCAGCGCAACAGGGTTCAATCAGCCCCAGCATTTT.

V and J are TRBV29-1 and TRBJ2-1; perhaps TRBD1 as D (6 bases). The CDR3 loop spans 14 amino acids. CDR1 is SQVTM and CDR2 is ANQGSEA in the germline V gene. Deletions cut 4 bases from V and 7 bases from J, with 17 bases between. CDR3 coding DNA: TGCAGCGTTGCTGGCGGCAGGGGTAGAAATGAGCAGTTCTTC. Encoded protein: CSVAGGRGRNEQFF.

The genes are TRBV19 and TRBJ1-4; maybe TRBD1 (6 bases). Trimming took 5 bases from V and 5 from J, leaving 15 bases between them. Germline V lookup: CDR1 LNHDA, CDR2 SQIVND (reference sequence). CDR3 length: 15 amino acids. The chain's CDR3 is CASSPEQGGNEKLFF. The CDR3 region has the DNA TGTGCCAGTAGTCCTGAACAGGGAGGGAATGAAAAACTGTTTTTT.

The J gene is TRBJ1-1, the V gene TRBV5-4, with 8 bases matching TRBD1. V lost 4 bases and J lost 3; bases outside the gene matches: 2. The germline gives CDR1 SGHNT, CDR2 YYREEE (reference sequence). The length of the CDR3 is 13 residues. CDR3 residues: CASSLDRDTEAFF. CDR3 sequence (DNA): TGTGCCAGCAGCCTGGACAGGGACACTGAAGCTTTCTTT.

This sequence joins TRBV5-1 and TRBJ2-2; D is perhaps TRBD2 (6 bases). V lost 4 bases to trimming and J lost 1 base, with 14 bases between them. Germline V CDR1 and CDR2: SGHRS, YFSETQ. This CDR3 comprises 16 residues. The CDR3 region is CASSVRRAGNTGELFF. As DNA, the CDR3 is TGCGCCAGCAGCGTGCGGCGAGCGGGGAACACCGGGGAGCTGTTTTTT.

The chain uses TRBV11-2 and TRBJ2-7; the D gene is possibly TRBD2 (5 bases). Trimming shortened V by 3 bases and J by 0 bases, and 15 bases separated the two germline ends. The CDR3 covers 16 residues. Germline lookup yields CDR1 SGHAT and CDR2 FQNNGV. CDR3 sequence: CASSFRFAGPSYEQYF. DNA for the CDR3: TGTGCCAGCAGCTTTCGTTTTGCGGGCCCCTCCTACGAGCAGTACTTC.

The chain carries TRBV5-6 and TRBJ2-7; 7 bases are a match to TRBD1. Unmatched junction bases numbered 15, after V lost 3 bases and J lost 6 bases. The length of the CDR3 is 16 residues. In germline, CDR1 is SGHDT, CDR2 YYEEEE. For the CDR3, the DNA is TGTGCCAGCAGCTACCGACAGGGCTACACTACCTTCGAGCAGTACTTC. Encoded protein: CASSYRQGYTTFEQYF. The full variable domain, its missing parts supplied by reference TRBV5-6 and TRBJ2-7, is DAGVTQSPTHLIKTRGQQVTLRCSPKSGHDTVSWYQQALGQGPQFIFQYYEEEERQRGNFPDRFSGHQFPNYSSELNVNALLLGDSALYLCASSYRQGYTTFEQYFGPGTRLTVT.

The chain links TRBV6-5 to TRBJ1-4; TRBD1 matches at 7 bases. The V and J ends lost 7 bases and 3 bases, in that order; junction bases with no gene match: 5. The CDR3 extends over 14 amino acids. The germline V gene has CDR1 MNHEY and CDR2 SVGAGI. The CDR3 sequence: CASNYRGPNEKLFF. CDR3 DNA sequence: TGTGCCAGCAACTACAGGGGACCTAATGAAAAACTGTTTTTT.

The chain employs TRBV20-1 and TRBJ1-2, with TRBD1 as a possible D gene (5 bases). CDR3 length: 11 residues. Germline lookup yields CDR1 DFQATT and CDR2 SNEGSKA (reference sequence). V was trimmed by 3 bases and J by 7 bases, leaving 9 bases between them. CDR3 amino acids: CSARWQGGYTF. In nucleotides, the CDR3 is TGCAGTGCTAGGTGGCAGGGTGGCTACACCTTC.

The chain has TRBV6-6 and TRBJ2-2, with TRBD1 identical over 9 bases. This CDR3 has 16 amino acids. Germline trimming cut 5 bases from V and 3 bases from J; bases unmatched to any gene: 7. CDR1 MNHNY and CDR2 SVGAGI come from the germline V gene (reference sequence). CDR3 loop: CASSRRTGADTGELFF. The CDR3 DNA sequence: TGTGCCAGCAGTCGCCGGACAGGGGCGGACACCGGGGAGCTGTTTTTT.